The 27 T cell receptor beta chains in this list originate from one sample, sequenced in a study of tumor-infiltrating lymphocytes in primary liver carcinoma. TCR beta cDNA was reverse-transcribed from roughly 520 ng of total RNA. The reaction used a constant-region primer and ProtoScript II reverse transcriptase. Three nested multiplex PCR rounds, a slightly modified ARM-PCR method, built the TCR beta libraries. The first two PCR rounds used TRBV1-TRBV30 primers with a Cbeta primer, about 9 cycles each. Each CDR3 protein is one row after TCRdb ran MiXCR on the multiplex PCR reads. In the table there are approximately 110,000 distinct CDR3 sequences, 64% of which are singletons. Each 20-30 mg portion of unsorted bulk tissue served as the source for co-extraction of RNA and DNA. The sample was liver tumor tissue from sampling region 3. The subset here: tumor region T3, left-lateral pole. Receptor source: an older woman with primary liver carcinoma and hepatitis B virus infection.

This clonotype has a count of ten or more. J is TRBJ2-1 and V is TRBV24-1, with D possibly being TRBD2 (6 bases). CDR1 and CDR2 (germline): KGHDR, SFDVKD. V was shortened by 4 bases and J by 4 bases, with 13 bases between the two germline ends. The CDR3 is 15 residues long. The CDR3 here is CATSELSGKYNEQFF. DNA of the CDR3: TGTGCCACCAGTGAACTTAGCGGCAAGTACAATGAGCAGTTCTTC.

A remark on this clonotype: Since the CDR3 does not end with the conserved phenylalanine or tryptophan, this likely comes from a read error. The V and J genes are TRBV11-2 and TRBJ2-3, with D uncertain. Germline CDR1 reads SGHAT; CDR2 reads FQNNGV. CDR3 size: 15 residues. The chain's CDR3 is CDGSLIPGATDTQYL. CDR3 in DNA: TGTGACGGCAGCTTAATACCCGGCGCTACAGATACGCAGTATCTT.

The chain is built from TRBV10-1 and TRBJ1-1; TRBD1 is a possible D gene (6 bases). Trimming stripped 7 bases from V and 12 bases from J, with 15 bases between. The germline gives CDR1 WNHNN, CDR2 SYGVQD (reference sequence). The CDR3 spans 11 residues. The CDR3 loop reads CASTAGGKTFF. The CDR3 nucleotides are TGCGCCAGCACCGCCGGGGGCAAAACTTTCTTT.

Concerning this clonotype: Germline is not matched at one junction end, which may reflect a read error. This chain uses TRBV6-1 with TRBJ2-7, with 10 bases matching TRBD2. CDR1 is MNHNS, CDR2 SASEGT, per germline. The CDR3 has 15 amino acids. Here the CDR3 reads CVSSAGLANFYEQYF. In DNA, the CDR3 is TGTGTCAGCAGTGCGGGACTAGCGAACTTCTACGAGCAGTACTTC.

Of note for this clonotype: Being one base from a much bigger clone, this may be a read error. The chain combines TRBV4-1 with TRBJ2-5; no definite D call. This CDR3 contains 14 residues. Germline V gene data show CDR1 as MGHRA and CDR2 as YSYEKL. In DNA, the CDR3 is TGCGCCAGCAGCCAGAGCCCCGAAGAAGAGATCCAGTACTTC. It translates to CASSQSPEEEIQYF.

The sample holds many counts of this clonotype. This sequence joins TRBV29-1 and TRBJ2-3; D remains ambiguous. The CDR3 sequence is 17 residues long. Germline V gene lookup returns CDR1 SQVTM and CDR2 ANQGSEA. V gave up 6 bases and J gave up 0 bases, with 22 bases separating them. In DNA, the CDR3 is TGCAGCGTGTCCCGAGTTCTTGGAACCGGAAGCACAGATACGCAGTATTTT. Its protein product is CSVSRVLGTGSTDTQYF.

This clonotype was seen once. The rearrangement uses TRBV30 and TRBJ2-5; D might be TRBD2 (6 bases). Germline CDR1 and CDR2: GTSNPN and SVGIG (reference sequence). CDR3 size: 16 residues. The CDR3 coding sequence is TGTACCTCAGGGTCAGGCGGGGCAGCGAAAGAGGAGACCCAGTACTTC. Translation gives CTSGSGGAAKEETQYF.

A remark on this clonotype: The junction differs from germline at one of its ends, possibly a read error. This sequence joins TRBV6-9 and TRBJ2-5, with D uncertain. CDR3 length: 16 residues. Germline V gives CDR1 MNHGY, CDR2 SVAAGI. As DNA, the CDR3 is TGTACCAGCAGCTACTACTCGTCGCAGTCCCAAGAGACCCAGTACTTC. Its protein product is CTSSYYSSQSQETQYF.

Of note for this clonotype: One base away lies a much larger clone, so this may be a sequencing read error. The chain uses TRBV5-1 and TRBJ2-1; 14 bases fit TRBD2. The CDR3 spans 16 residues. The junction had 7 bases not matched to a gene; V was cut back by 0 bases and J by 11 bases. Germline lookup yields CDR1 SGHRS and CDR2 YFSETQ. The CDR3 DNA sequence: TGCGCCAGCAGCTTGGAGGGACTAGCGGGAGTGGATAAGCAGTTCTTC. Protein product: CASSLEGLAGVDKQFF.

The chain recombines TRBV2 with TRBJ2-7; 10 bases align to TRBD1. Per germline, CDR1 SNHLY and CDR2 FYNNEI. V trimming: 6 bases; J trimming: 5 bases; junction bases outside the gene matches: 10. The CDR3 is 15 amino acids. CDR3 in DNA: TGTGCCAGCAGGGACCTGGGACAGGGGTTCCACGAGCAGTACTTC. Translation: CASRDLGQGFHEQYF.

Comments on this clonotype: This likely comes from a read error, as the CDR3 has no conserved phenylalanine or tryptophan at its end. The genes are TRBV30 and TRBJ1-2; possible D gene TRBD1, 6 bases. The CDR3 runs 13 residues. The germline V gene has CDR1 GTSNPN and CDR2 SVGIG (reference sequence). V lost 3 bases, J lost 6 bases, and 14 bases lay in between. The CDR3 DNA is TGTGCCTGGAGCCGGGACATCCTGGATGGCTACACCTTG. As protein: CAWSRDILDGYTL.

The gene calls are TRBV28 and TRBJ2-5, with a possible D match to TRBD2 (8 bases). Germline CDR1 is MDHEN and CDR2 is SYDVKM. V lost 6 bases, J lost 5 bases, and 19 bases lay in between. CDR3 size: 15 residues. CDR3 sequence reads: CASSPSGGLVETQYF. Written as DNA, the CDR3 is TGTGCCAGCAGCCCCTCAGGGGGACTAGTGGAGACCCAGTACTTC.

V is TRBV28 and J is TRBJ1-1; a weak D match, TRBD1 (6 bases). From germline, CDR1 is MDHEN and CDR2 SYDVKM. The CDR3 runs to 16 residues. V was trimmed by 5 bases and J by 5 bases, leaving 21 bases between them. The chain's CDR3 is CASSRQDGHLWTEAFF. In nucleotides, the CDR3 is TGTGCCAGCAGTCGACAGGACGGCCATCTGTGGACTGAAGCTTTCTTT.

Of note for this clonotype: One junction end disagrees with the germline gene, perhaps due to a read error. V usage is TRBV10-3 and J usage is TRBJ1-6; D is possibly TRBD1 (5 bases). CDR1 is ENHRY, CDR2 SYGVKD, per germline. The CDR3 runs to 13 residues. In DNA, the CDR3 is TGTGCCGTTCAGGAGGGGCTAGATTCACCCTTCCACTTT. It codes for CAVQEGLDSPFHF.

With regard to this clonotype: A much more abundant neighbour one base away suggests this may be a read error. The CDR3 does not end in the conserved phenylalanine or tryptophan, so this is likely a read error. The CDR3 here is CASSSLTGNTEAFI. Here the CDR3 DNA reads TGTGCCAGCAGCTCGCTGACGGGGAACACTGAAGCTTTCATT. The rearrangement joins TRBV5-5 to TRBJ1-1, with D uncertain. V dropped 3 bases and J dropped 1 base, with 10 bases sitting between them. The CDR3 spans 14 residues. Germline values: CDR1 SGHKS, CDR2 YYEKEE (reference sequence).

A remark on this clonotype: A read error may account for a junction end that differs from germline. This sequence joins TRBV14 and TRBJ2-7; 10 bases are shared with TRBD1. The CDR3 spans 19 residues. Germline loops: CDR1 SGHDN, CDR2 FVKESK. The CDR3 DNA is TGTGCCTGCAGCCAAGATCCGACCGGCATTGACAGGGGGCCCTACGAGCAGTACTTC. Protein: CACSQDPTGIDRGPYEQYF.

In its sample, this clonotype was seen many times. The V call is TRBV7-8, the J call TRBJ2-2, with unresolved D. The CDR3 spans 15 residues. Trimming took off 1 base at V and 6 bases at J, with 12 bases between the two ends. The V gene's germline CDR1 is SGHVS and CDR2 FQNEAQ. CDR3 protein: CASSLESGRAGELFF. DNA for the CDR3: TGTGCCAGCAGCTTAGAGAGTGGGCGCGCCGGGGAGCTGTTTTTT.

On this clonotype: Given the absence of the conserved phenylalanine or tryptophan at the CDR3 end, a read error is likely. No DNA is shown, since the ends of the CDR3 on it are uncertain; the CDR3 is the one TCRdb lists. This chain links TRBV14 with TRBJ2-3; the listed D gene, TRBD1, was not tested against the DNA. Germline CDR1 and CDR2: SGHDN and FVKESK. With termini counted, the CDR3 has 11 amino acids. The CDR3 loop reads CASSQVYGRGL.

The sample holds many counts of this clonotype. The CDR3, as DNA: TGTGCCAGCAGCTTCGACAGGGGGAGAGAGAATGAGCAGTTCTTC. Its translation is CASSFDRGRENEQFF. The chain couples TRBV7-9 to TRBJ2-1; 9 nucleotides match TRBD1. Germline assignment: CDR1 SEHNR and CDR2 FQNEAQ (reference sequence). This CDR3 is built from 15 residues. The V and J ends lost 3 bases and 7 bases, in that order; junction bases with no gene match: 7.

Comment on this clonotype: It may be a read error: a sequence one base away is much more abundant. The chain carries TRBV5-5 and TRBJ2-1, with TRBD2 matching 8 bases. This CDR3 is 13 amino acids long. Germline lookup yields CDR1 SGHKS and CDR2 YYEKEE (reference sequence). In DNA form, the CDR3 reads TGTGTCAGCGGGAGATCGTCCTACAATGAGCAGTTCTTC. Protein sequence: CVSGRSSYNEQFF.

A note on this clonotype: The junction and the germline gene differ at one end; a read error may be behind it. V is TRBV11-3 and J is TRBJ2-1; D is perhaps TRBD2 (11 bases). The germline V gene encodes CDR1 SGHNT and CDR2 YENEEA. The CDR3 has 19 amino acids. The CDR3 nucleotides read TGTGCCAGCAGTGCCGGACAGGGGGGACTAGCGGAAGGATTCAATGAGCACTTCTTC. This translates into CASSAGQGGLAEGFNEHFF. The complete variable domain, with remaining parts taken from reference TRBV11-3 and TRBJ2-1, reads EAGVVQSPRYKIIEKKQPVAFWCNPISGHNTLYWYLQNLGQGPELLIRYENEEAVDDSQLPKDRFSAERLKGVDSTLKIQPAELGDSAVYLCASSAGQGGLAEGFNEHFFGPGTRLTVL.

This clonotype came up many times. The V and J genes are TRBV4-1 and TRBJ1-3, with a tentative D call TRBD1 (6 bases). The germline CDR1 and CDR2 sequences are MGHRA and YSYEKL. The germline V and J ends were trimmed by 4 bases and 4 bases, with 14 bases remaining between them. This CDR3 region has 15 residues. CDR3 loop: CASSLLPGTGNTIYF. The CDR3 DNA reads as TGCGCCAGCAGCCTCCTCCCGGGGACAGGAAACACCATATATTTT.

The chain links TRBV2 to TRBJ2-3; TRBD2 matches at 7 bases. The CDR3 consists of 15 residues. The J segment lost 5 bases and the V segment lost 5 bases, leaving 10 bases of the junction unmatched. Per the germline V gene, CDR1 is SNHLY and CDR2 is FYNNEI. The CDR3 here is CASSPGPGRVDTQYF. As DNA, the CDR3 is TGTGCCAGCAGTCCGGGACCGGGGAGGGTAGATACGCAGTATTTT.

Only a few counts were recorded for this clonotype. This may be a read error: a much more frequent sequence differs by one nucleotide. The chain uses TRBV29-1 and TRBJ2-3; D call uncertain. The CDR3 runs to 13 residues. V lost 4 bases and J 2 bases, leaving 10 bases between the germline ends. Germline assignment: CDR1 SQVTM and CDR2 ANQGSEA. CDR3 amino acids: CSVGRILTDTQYF. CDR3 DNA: TGCAGCGTTGGGCGGATACTCACAGATACGCAGTATTTT.

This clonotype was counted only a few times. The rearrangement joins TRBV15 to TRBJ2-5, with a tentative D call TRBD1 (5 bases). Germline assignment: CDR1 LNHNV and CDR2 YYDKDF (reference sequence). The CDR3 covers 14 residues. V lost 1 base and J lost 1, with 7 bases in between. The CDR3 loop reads CATSRGQLQETQYF. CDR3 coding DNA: TGTGCCACCAGCAGAGGACAGCTCCAAGAGACCCAGTACTTC.

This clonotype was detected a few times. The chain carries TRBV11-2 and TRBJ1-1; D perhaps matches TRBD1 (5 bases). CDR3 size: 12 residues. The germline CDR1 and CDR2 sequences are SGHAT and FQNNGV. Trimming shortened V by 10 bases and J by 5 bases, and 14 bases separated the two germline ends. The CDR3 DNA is TGTGCCAATAGCCAAGGGGTGACTGAAGCTTTCTTT. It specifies CANSQGVTEAFF.

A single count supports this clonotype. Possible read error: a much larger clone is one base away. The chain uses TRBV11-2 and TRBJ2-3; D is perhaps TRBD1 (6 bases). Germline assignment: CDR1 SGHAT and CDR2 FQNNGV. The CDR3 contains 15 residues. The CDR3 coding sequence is TGTACCAGCAGGCCGACAGGATCGTCGGCAGATAGGCAGTATTTT. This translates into CTSRPTGSSADRQYF.